The 7 T cell receptor beta chains below come from one sample, sequenced in a study of shared clonotypes between healthy human individuals. Method: immunoSEQ multiplex PCR; TCRdb's copy keeps in-frame clones and lacks some. Found here are 550,000 to 800,000 clones, less than 95% of them singletons; the top ten hold 30% to 40%. Specimen: memory CD8+ T cells from PBMCs. As for subset: CD45RO+ cells pooled with CCR7-negative TemRA cells. Source of these receptors: a man in his late teens or twenties in good health. Some clones in this sample may be carry-over from other donors' samples.

The chain joins TRBV29-1 to TRBJ2-3; D may correspond to TRBD1 or TRBD2 (5 bases each). Germline CDR1 is SQVTM and CDR2 is ANQGSEA. This CDR3 comprises 13 residues. The V and J ends lost 3 bases and 4 bases respectively, with 11 bases between them. The CDR3 sequence is CSVETGLADTQYF. The CDR3 DNA follows: TGCAGCGTTGAGACGGGGCTCGCAGATACGCAGTATTTT.

A remark on this clone: This CDR3 is also generated by other DNA sequences in the sample. V is TRBV29-1 and J is TRBJ2-7; 10 nucleotides agree with TRBD2. Germline CDR1 reads SQVTM; CDR2 reads ANQGSEA. V shed 4 bases and J 2 bases; nucleotides not matched to a gene: 2. This CDR3 spans 13 amino acids. The CDR3 DNA follows: TGCAGCGTTGGGCTAGCGGGAGCCTACGAGCAGTACTTC. Translating gives CSVGLAGAYEQYF.

The V call is TRBV6-6, the J call TRBJ2-5; D ambiguous. Trimming stripped 7 bases from V and 5 bases from J, with 8 bases between. Germline V gene data show CDR1 as MNHNY and CDR2 as SVGAGI (reference sequence). The CDR3 contains 11 residues. DNA for the CDR3: TGTGCCAGCATAGATCAGGAGACCCAGTACTTC. It codes for CASIDQETQYF.

For this clone: The sample holds other DNA sequences that translate to the same CDR3. CDR3 nucleotides: TGTGCCAGCAGTTTAAGGGGTCCCGGGGAGCTGTTTTTT. Its translation is CASSLRGPGELFF. The chain uses TRBV27 and TRBJ2-2; D perhaps matches TRBD1 (5 bases). The CDR3 contains 13 residues. V was cut by 2 bases and J by 6 bases, with 7 bases left in between. The germline V gene encodes CDR1 MNHEY and CDR2 SMNVEV (reference sequence).

This clone was found a few times. The chain uses TRBV27 and TRBJ2-2; D ambiguous. Trimming left V 5 bases short and J 6 bases short, with 13 bases between. Germline V lookup: CDR1 MNHEY, CDR2 SMNVEV (reference sequence). This CDR3 is 14 amino acids long. DNA for the CDR3: TGTGCCAGCAGTAGACCTGTCTCGCCCGGGGAGCTGTTTTTT. It is translated as CASSRPVSPGELFF.

This chain joins TRBV4-3 and TRBJ2-1, with D perhaps matching TRBD2 (5 bases). Germline assignment: CDR1 LGHNA and CDR2 YSLEER. The length of the CDR3 is 16 residues. Between the trimmed V and J ends, which lost 1 base and 8 bases, there was a span of 18 bases. CDR3 residues: CASSQVGLRNNYEQFF. The CDR3 DNA follows: TGCGCCAGCAGCCAAGTAGGACTCCGAAATAACTATGAGCAGTTCTTC.

In this sample, this clone turned up once. The chain uses TRBV14 and TRBJ1-1; D unresolved. Trimming left V 4 bases short and J 0 bases short, with 12 bases between. The CDR3 loop spans 15 amino acids. Germline V gives CDR1 SGHDN, CDR2 FVKESK. The CDR3 loop reads CASSPRTALNTEAFF. The CDR3 coding sequence is TGTGCCAGCAGCCCGCGGACGGCCTTGAACACTGAAGCTTTCTTT.